This is a list of T cell receptor beta chains from one sample in a study of Ad26.COV2.S vaccination and SARS-CoV-2 variants. Some clones are missing from TCRdb's copy, which holds only in-frame ones; the method was immunoSEQ multiplex PCR. This table has over 400,000 clones, roughly 90% appearing once. The starting material was peripheral blood, obtained in a trial of Ad26.COV2.S vaccine versus placebo. Source of these receptors: a person between 18 and 65 years old who received the Ad26.COV2.S COVID-19 vaccine or a placebo. Both conserved end residues are part of each CDR3. D genes are given only for firm matches. Size values are once, few and many counts, or a class for expanded clones, and some rows have none.

j_gene,d_gene,v_gene,abundance,CDR3aa,CDR3nt
TRBJ1-2,.,TRBV21-1,.,CASSKALWPYGYTF,TGTGCCAGCAGCAAAGCGCTTTGGCCCTATGGCTACACCTTC
TRBJ1-5,TRBD1,TRBV5-1,.,CASSLVPTGGNQPQHF,TGCGCCAGCAGCTTGGTGCCGACAGGGGGCAATCAGCCCCAGCATTTT
TRBJ2-1,.,TRBV6-5,.,CASSLSGSSYNEQFF,TGTGCCAGCAGTTTGTCAGGGAGCTCCTACAATGAGCAGTTCTTC
TRBJ2-2,TRBD1,TRBV5-8,.,CASSLRGRHTGELFF,TGTGCCAGCAGCTTGAGGGGGCGGCATACCGGGGAGCTGTTTTTT
TRBJ1-5,.,TRBV7-9,.,CASEGGGNQPQHF,TGTGCCAGCGAGGGTGGGGGCAATCAGCCCCAGCATTTT
TRBJ2-3,.,TRBV15,.,CATRFLTTTDTQYF,TGTGCCACCAGGTTTCTGACAACCACAGATACGCAGTATTTT
TRBJ1-4,.,TRBV28,.,CASSLTGSLNEKLFF,TGTGCCAGCAGTTTAACGGGTTCCCTAAATGAAAAACTGTTTTTT
TRBJ1-3,.,TRBV4-3,.,CASSQDGGSGNTIYF,TGCGCCAGCAGCCAAGATGGGGGTTCTGGAAACACCATATATTTT
TRBJ2-3,TRBD2,TRBV2,.,CASKLRGAGDTQYF,TGTGCCAGCAAATTGCGGGGGGCAGGAGATACGCAGTATTTT
TRBJ1-5,.,TRBV5-4,.,CASSLAPGNQPQHF,TGTGCCAGCAGCTTGGCCCCAGGCAATCAGCCCCAGCATTTT
TRBJ1-2,.,TRBV5-1,.,CASSSARPSEGGLYGYTF,TGCGCCAGCAGCTCAGCCCGGCCATCTGAGGGAGGACTCTATGGCTACACCTTC
TRBJ1-5,.,TRBV18,.,CASSPYGGNQPQHF,TGTGCCAGCTCACCCTATGGGGGCAATCAGCCCCAGCATTTT
TRBJ2-7,TRBD2,TRBV11-2,.,CASSLADGGTYEQYF,TGTGCCAGCAGCTTAGCGGACGGGGGGACCTACGAGCAGTACTTC
TRBJ2-5,TRBD2,TRBV10-3,.,CATSGAQETQYF,TGTGCCACTAGCGGGGCGCAAGAGACCCAGTACTTC
TRBJ1-2,TRBD1,TRBV7-2,once,CASSFGTAYGYTF,TGTGCCAGCAGCTTTGGGACAGCCTATGGCTACACCTTC
TRBJ1-2,TRBD1,TRBV14,.,CASKMGQANYGYTF,TGTGCCAGCAAAATGGGACAGGCGAACTATGGCTACACCTTC
TRBJ2-7,.,TRBV10-1,.,CASSGEPQRGGFNEQYF,TGCGCCAGCAGTGGTGAACCCCAACGGGGAGGATTCAACGAGCAGTACTTC
TRBJ2-3,TRBD2,TRBV10-1,.,CASSEFRASGGSTDTQYF,TGCGCCAGCAGTGAGTTTCGGGCTAGCGGGGGAAGCACAGATACGCAGTATTTT
TRBJ2-5,.,TRBV10-1,.,CASSESMGQETQYF,TGCGCCAGCAGTGAGTCGATGGGTCAAGAGACCCAGTACTTC
TRBJ1-2,TRBD1,TRBV30,.,CAWIPVTGAGRYGYTF,TGTGCCTGGATCCCGGTAACAGGGGCCGGGAGGTATGGCTACACCTTC
TRBJ2-2,TRBD1,TRBV10-3,once,CAISGTGGPGELFF,TGTGCCATCAGTGGAACAGGGGGCCCCGGGGAGCTGTTTTTT
TRBJ2-2,TRBD1,TRBV10-1,.,CASSDPGTDETGELFF,TGCGCCAGCAGTGACCCCGGGACAGACGAGACCGGGGAGCTGTTTTTT
TRBJ2-5,TRBD1,TRBV9,.,CASSSRTGSLETQYF,TGTGCCAGCAGCTCCAGGACAGGTTCATTAGAGACCCAGTACTTC
TRBJ1-1,.,TRBV7-2,once,CASSQRDFPGTEAFF,TGTGCCAGCAGCCAACGGGACTTTCCCGGCACTGAAGCTTTCTTT
TRBJ1-4,.,TRBV5-1,.,CASRTDTATNEKLFF,TGCGCCAGCAGGACAGACACGGCAACTAATGAAAAACTGTTTTTT
TRBJ2-7,.,TRBV4-1,.,CASSQDLVVGQPSRQYF,TGCGCCAGCAGCCAAGATCTTGTGGTAGGGCAACCCTCTCGGCAGTACTTC
TRBJ1-1,.,TRBV7-9,.,CASSLAIAENTEAFF,TGTGCCAGCAGCTTAGCAATCGCAGAGAACACTGAAGCTTTCTTT
TRBJ2-7,.,TRBV5-6,.,CASSYGGVSYEQYF,TGTGCCAGCAGCTACGGAGGGGTCAGTTACGAGCAGTACTTC
TRBJ2-1,TRBD2,TRBV27,.,CASTMRGGNEQFF,TGTGCCAGCACCATGCGGGGGGGCAATGAGCAGTTCTTC
TRBJ1-1,.,TRBV19,.,CASREGFTEAFF,TGTGCCAGTAGGGAGGGATTTACTGAAGCTTTCTTT
TRBJ2-6,.,TRBV27,.,CASSLAGMAGANVLTF,TGTGCCAGCAGTTTAGCGGGAATGGCTGGGGCCAACGTCCTGACTTTC
TRBJ1-4,TRBD1,TRBV3-1/TRBV3-2,.,CASSQNWGQGGDSLFF,TGTGCCAGCAGCCAAAACTGGGGACAGGGGGGAGACAGTCTGTTTTTT
TRBJ2-1,.,TRBV11-3,.,CASSLSPTGGDEQFF,TGTGCCAGCAGCTTATCCCCGACCGGGGGCGATGAGCAGTTCTTC
TRBJ2-2,TRBD1,TRBV5-1,.,CASSFRTGQNTGELFF,TGCGCCAGCAGCTTCCGGACAGGGCAGAACACCGGGGAGCTGTTTTTT
TRBJ2-3,.,TRBV6-2/TRBV6-3,.,CASSPPLTGSYTDTQYF,TGTGCCAGCAGTCCACCTCTAACAGGGTCTTACACAGATACGCAGTATTTT
TRBJ2-6,.,TRBV15,.,CATSIPERGANVLTF,TGTGCCACCAGTATCCCCGAACGGGGGGCCAACGTCCTGACTTTC
TRBJ1-2,.,TRBV28,.,CASSTGPNYGYTF,TGTGCCAGCAGTACCGGGCCTAACTATGGCTACACCTTC
TRBJ1-1,TRBD1,TRBV6-2/TRBV6-3,.,CASSYTGGRDTEAFF,TGTGCCAGCAGTTACACAGGGGGCCGGGACACTGAAGCTTTCTTT
TRBJ2-1,TRBD2,TRBV7-2,.,CASSLASLAGALPPEFF,TGTGCCAGCAGCTTAGCAAGCCTAGCGGGGGCCCTGCCGCCGGAGTTCTTC
TRBJ1-2,.,TRBV28,.,CASSVDWGGVYGYTF,TGTGCCAGCAGTGTCGACTGGGGCGGTGTCTATGGCTACACCTTC
TRBJ2-7,.,TRBV4-1,.,CASSQEPGTAYEQYF,TGCGCCAGCAGCCAAGAACCCGGGACCGCCTACGAGCAGTACTTC
TRBJ1-5,TRBD1,TRBV6-5,.,CASSLRQGNQPQHF,TGTGCCAGCAGCCTACGACAGGGGAATCAGCCCCAGCATTTT
TRBJ1-5,.,TRBV27,.,CASRKTDNQPQHF,TGTGCCAGCAGGAAGACGGACAATCAGCCCCAGCATTTT
TRBJ1-2,.,TRBV23-1,.,CASSQSWLRDGTNYGYTF,TGCGCCAGCAGTCAATCGTGGTTAAGGGATGGGACTAACTATGGCTACACCTTC
TRBJ2-2,TRBD1,TRBV10-3,once,CAIRLDRKNTGELFF,TGTGCCATCAGGCTGGACAGGAAAAACACCGGGGAGCTGTTTTTT
TRBJ1-2,.,TRBV4-3,.,CASSQDLGNYGYTF,TGCGCCAGCAGCCAAGATTTGGGTAACTATGGCTACACCTTC